The 16 T cell receptor beta chains presented below share a single source sample, sequenced in a study of CD8 T cells in ankylosing spondylitis. TCRdb recomputed calls from the 5' RACE reads with MiXCR, one row per CDR3 protein. The data contain roughly 240,000 distinct CDR3 sequences, roughly 32% of them singletons. The sequenced material came from blood, either unsorted or a sorted T cell fraction (not recorded which). The receptors here all came from a male donor with ankylosing spondylitis or in good health (not recorded which).

The chain has TRBV5-1 and TRBJ2-2, with a tentative D call TRBD2 (5 bases). The CDR3 extends over 13 amino acids. Germline V gene lookup returns CDR1 SGHRS and CDR2 YFSETQ. Trimming removed 5 bases at V and 5 bases at J, with 10 bases between. CDR3 nucleotides: TGCGCCAGCAGTGTGGAGGCAACCGGGGAGCTGTTTTTT. Translating it yields CASSVEATGELFF.

This clonotype turned up a few times. V and J are TRBV11-1 and TRBJ2-7, with D possibly TRBD1 on 5 matching bases. The V end lost 5 bases, the J end lost 3 bases, and 14 bases lay between the germline ends. This CDR3 has 14 amino acids. Germline lookup yields CDR1 SGHAT and CDR2 FQDESV (reference sequence). CDR3 in amino acids: CASSPEQEIYEQYF. Here the CDR3 DNA reads TGTGCCAGCAGCCCCGAACAGGAGATCTACGAGCAGTACTTC. The full variable domain, its missing parts supplied by reference TRBV11-1 and TRBJ2-7, is EAEVAQSPRYKITEKSQAVAFWCDPISGHATLYWYRQILGQGPELLVQFQDESVVDDSQLPKDRFSAERLKGVDSTLKIQPAELGDSAMYLCASSPEQEIYEQYFGPGTRLTVT.

The table lists this clonotype with a few counts. The rearrangement joins TRBV9 to TRBJ2-1; D gene unclear. Germline V lookup: CDR1 SGDLS, CDR2 YYNGEE. Trimming pared 0 bases from V and 8 bases from J, leaving 15 bases between. This CDR3 is built from 15 residues. CDR3 DNA: TGTGCCAGCAGCGTAGCCGCGCCCGTATCGCATGAGCAGTTCTTC. It specifies CASSVAAPVSHEQFF.

V is TRBV20-1 and J is TRBJ2-2, with D perhaps matching TRBD1 (6 bases). The germline CDR1 and CDR2 sequences are DFQATT and SNEGSKA (reference sequence). With 4 bases removed from V and 7 bases from J, the gap between germline ends came to 13 bases. The CDR3 covers 13 residues. The CDR3 DNA reads as TGCAGTGCTACGGACAGCGGTAACGGGGAGCTGTTTTTT. It codes for CSATDSGNGELFF.

This clonotype was seen a handful of times. The gene calls are TRBV30 and TRBJ2-5; no definite D call. The CDR3 is 11 residues long. The V end lost 2 bases, the J end lost 5 bases, and 6 bases lay between the germline ends. Germline V lookup: CDR1 GTSNPN, CDR2 SVGIG (reference sequence). As DNA, the CDR3 is TGTGCCTGGAGTAGGGTGGAGACCCAGTACTTC. This codes for CAWSRVETQYF.

This clonotype was found a few times. This rearrangement joins TRBV20-1 to TRBJ2-3; 7 positions match TRBD2. V lost 5 bases and J lost 2; bases outside the gene matches: 7. The CDR3 loop spans 14 amino acids. Germline assignment: CDR1 DFQATT and CDR2 SNEGSKA (reference sequence). This CDR3 reads CSAWGGTITDTQYF. In nucleotides, the CDR3 is TGCAGTGCTTGGGGGGGGACCATCACAGATACGCAGTATTTT.

CDR3 amino acids: CASSPSMGDTQYF. CDR3 DNA: TGTGCCAGCTCACCAAGCATGGGGGATACGCAGTATTTT. The rearrangement joins TRBV18 to TRBJ2-3; D gene unclear. Per the germline V gene, CDR1 is KGHSH and CDR2 is LQKENI. V lost 2 bases, J lost 6 bases, and 9 bases lay in between. The CDR3 extends over 13 amino acids.

This clonotype has ten or more counts. The chain carries TRBV29-1 and TRBJ2-1, with no clear D. CDR3 length equals 11 residues. In germline, CDR1 is SQVTM, CDR2 ANQGSEA. V was pared by 7 bases and J by 3 bases, with 7 bases between. The CDR3 bases are TGCAGCGCCTTAGTCTACAATGAGCAGTTCTTC. This sequence encodes CSALVYNEQFF.

The V gene is TRBV9, the J gene TRBJ2-3; D uncertain. The germline V and J ends were trimmed by 3 bases and 2 bases, with 4 bases remaining between them. This CDR3 is 12 amino acids long. The germline V gene encodes CDR1 SGDLS and CDR2 YYNGEE. The CDR3, as DNA: TGTGCCAGCAGCGCCAACACAGATACGCAGTATTTT. Protein product: CASSANTDTQYF.

The J gene is TRBJ1-2, the V gene TRBV5-1, with D possibly TRBD1 on 6 matching bases. CDR3 length equals 15 residues. Germline V lookup: CDR1 SGHRS, CDR2 YFSETQ. Trimming shortened V by 2 bases and J by 5 bases, and 16 bases separated the two germline ends. CDR3 in amino acids: CASSFLTGTIYGYTF. For the CDR3, the DNA is TGCGCCAGCAGCTTCCTCACAGGGACGATATATGGCTACACCTTC.

CDR3 nucleotides: TGCAGTGCCCAGGTGGTCTGGGAGGCCAAAAACATTCAGTACTTC. This codes for CSAQVVWEAKNIQYF. This rearrangement joins TRBV20-1 to TRBJ2-4, with D possibly being TRBD2 (5 bases). This CDR3 region has 15 residues. Germline assignment: CDR1 DFQATT and CDR2 SNEGSKA (reference sequence). The V gene lost 6 bases and the J gene lost 1 base, with 16 bases spanning the gap.

The rearrangement links TRBV28 to TRBJ2-7; D is possibly TRBD2 (6 bases). The CDR3 covers 14 residues. Trimming removed 6 bases from V and 0 bases from J, with 12 bases in between. CDR1 MDHEN and CDR2 SYDVKM come from the germline V gene. The CDR3 loop is CASSWDFPSYEQYF. The CDR3 nucleotides are TGTGCCAGCAGCTGGGACTTCCCCTCCTACGAGCAGTACTTC.

CDR3: CASSNRYGEQFF. The CDR3 nucleotides are TGTGCCAGCAGTAACAGGTACGGGGAGCAGTTCTTC. The V and J genes are TRBV7-9 and TRBJ2-1, with D perhaps TRBD1 (5 bases). This CDR3 comprises 12 residues. The ends were cut back, 6 bases at V and 10 bases at J, with 13 bases in the middle. Germline values: CDR1 SEHNR, CDR2 FQNEAQ (reference sequence).

This rearrangement joins TRBV7-9 to TRBJ2-5, with TRBD2 matching over 10 bases. This CDR3 has 16 residues. J gave up 1 base and V 4 bases, and 6 bases lay outside the gene matches. The V gene's germline CDR1 is SEHNR and CDR2 FQNEAQ (reference sequence). CDR3 protein: CASSSLLAGIQETQYF. In DNA form, the CDR3 reads TGTGCCAGCAGCTCCCTACTAGCGGGGATCCAAGAGACCCAGTACTTC.

V is TRBV20-1 and J is TRBJ2-2; D call uncertain. Per germline, CDR1 DFQATT and CDR2 SNEGSKA (reference sequence). Trimming removed 5 bases at V and 1 base at J, with 8 bases between. The CDR3 extends over 13 amino acids. CDR3 nucleotide sequence: TGCAGTGCTGCAACACTGAACACCGGGGAGCTGTTTTTT. This codes for CSAATLNTGELFF.

This clonotype was seen only a few times. The rearrangement joins TRBV20-1 to TRBJ2-2; 10 positions match TRBD1. Germline V gene lookup returns CDR1 DFQATT and CDR2 SNEGSKA (reference sequence). Germline trimming cut 2 bases from V and 9 bases from J; bases unmatched to any gene: 9. The CDR3 length is 15 residues. DNA of the CDR3: TGCAGTGCTAGACCAATCCGGGACAGGGGCCGGGAGCTGTTTTTT. Translation: CSARPIRDRGRELFF.